What follows describes a single TCR beta chain. This clone was found once. What antigen it recognizes has not been identified. No per-base quality is available; no much larger clone lies one base away. To find tumor-specific TCR clonotypes, researchers sequenced baseline tumor tissue that had been collected prior to treatment. Next-generation sequencing of T-cell receptor sequences was used to monitor peripheral T-cell lymphoma patients receiving frontline treatment on a trial. The data were taken from a study of circulating tumor DNA in untreated peripheral T-cell lymphoma (dated by TCRdb to the early 2020s). Library preparation used the immunoSEQ multiplex PCR assay. TCRdb retrieved this table from immuneACCESS and kept in-frame rearrangements only. Not all clones are present; in checked studies, unresolved V genes account for under half, and no reason is known for the remainder. The sample table contains around 5,000 clones; only one count was recorded for more than 60% of them. More than 40% of the sample is taken by the ten largest.

Via the germline V gene, CDR1 is MNHGY and CDR2 SAAAGT. V and J lose 3 bases and 5 bases, and a span of 23 bases separates them. From its cysteine to its phenylalanine, the CDR3 spans 18 amino acids. Kept here is only the CDR3 DNA, which spans 54 bases and is read in frame from base 1. Overall study outcomes, separate from this receptor: Tumor-specific clonotypes were identified in about 78% of patients, with identification achieved from 86% of baseline tissues and about 70% of baseline serum samples.

The sample was tumor tissue. The sequence was obtained from a human donor with peripheral T-cell lymphoma. Recombination joined TRBV6-8 with TRBJ2-1; D gene: possibly TRBD2, on 5 matching bases. The CDR3 protein sequence reads: CASSYNPYRTGLDNEQFF. The DNA sequence is given as TGTGCCAGCAGTTATAACCCTTACCGGACGGGATTAGACAATGAGCAGTTCTTC.